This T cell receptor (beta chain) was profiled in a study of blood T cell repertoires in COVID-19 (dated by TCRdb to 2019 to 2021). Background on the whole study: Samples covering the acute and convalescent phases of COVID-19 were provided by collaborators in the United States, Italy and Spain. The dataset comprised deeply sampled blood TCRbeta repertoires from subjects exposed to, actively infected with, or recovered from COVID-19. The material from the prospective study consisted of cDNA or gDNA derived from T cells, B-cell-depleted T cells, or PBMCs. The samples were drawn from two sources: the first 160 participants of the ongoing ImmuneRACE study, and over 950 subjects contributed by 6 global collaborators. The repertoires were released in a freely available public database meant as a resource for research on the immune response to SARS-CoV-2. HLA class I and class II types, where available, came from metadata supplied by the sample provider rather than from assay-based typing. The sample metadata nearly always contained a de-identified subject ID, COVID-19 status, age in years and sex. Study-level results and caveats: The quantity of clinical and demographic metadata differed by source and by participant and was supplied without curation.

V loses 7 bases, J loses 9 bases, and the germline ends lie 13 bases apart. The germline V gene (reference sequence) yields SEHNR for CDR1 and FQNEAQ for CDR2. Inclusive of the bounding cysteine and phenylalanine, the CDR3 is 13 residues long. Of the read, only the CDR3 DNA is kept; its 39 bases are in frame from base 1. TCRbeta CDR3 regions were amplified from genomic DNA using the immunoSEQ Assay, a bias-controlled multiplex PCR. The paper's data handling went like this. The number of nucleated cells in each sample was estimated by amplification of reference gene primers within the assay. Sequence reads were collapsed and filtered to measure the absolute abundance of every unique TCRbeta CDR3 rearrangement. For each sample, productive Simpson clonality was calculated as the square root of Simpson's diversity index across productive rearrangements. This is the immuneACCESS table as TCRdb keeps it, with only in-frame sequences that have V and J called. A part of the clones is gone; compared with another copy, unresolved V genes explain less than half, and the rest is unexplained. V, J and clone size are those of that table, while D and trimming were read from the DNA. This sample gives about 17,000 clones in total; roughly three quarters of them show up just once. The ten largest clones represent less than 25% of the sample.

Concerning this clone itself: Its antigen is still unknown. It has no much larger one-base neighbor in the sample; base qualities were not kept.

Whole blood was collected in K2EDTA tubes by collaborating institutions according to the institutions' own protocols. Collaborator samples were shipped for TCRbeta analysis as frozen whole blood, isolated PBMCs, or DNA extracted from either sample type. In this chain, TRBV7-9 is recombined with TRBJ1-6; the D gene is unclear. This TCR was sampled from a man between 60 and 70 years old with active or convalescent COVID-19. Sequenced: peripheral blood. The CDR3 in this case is CASTLRDSSPLHF. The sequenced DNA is TGTGCCAGCACCCTTAGAGATAGTTCACCCCTCCACTTT. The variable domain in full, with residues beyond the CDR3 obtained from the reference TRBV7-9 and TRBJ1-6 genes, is DTGVSQNPRHKITKRGQNVTFRCDPISEHNRLYWYRQTLGQGPEFLTYFQNEAQLEKSRLLSDRFSAERPKGSFSTLEIQRTEQGDSAMYLCASTLRDSSPLHFGNGTRLTVT.